This passage covers 14 T cell receptor beta chains from one sample sequenced in a study of CD8+CD57+ T cells in acquired aplastic anemia. The template for TCR beta VDJ and CDR3 sequence profiling was genomic DNA. TCRdb re-derived calls from the reads in MiXCR, one entry per CDR3 protein. The table records approximately 300,000 distinct CDR3 sequences, approximately 57% of them present only once. Patients who underwent sequencing had shown CD8+CD57+ cell expansion by flow cytometry. Specimen: sorted CD4+, CD8+, or CD8+CD57+ T cells (not recorded which) from PBMCs. The origin of the receptors is a human donor with aplastic anemia.

The chain combines TRBV2 with TRBJ2-5; unclear D gene. Judging by the DNA end, TRBJ2-1 fits better; the J call may be wrong. This CDR3 has 13 amino acids. CDR1 and CDR2 (germline): SNHLY, FYNNEI. The chain's CDR3 is CASSDPRFNEQFF. The CDR3 nucleotides read TGTGCCAGCAGTGACCCTAGGTTCAATGAGCAGTTCTTC.

CDR3 sequence: CASTERGYEQYF. DNA of the CDR3: TGTGCCAGCACCGAGCGGGGCTACGAGCAGTACTTC. The chain couples TRBV9 to TRBJ2-7; 7 bases agree with TRBD2. V dropped 6 bases and J dropped 3; count of bases not matched to a gene: 3. Germline values: CDR1 SGDLS, CDR2 YYNGEE. The CDR3 runs 12 residues.

A remark on this clonotype: Germline is not matched at one junction end, which may reflect a read error. The chain employs TRBV19 and TRBJ2-3, with 10 bases that match TRBD2. Germline V gives CDR1 LNHDA, CDR2 SQIVND (reference sequence). This CDR3 is built from 17 residues. The CDR3 DNA reads as TGTGCCAGTAGTGTAGAAAGCGGGGGGGCAATTTGGGATACGCAGTATTTT. Protein product: CASSVESGGAIWDTQYF.

The gene calls are TRBV24-1 and TRBJ2-5; possibly TRBD1 for D (6 bases). Germline assignment: CDR1 KGHDR and CDR2 SFDVKD. There are 17 residues in the CDR3. V lost 3 bases and J lost 2, with 18 bases in between. The DNA for the CDR3 is TGTGCCACCAGTGATCCCTCCGGACAGACGTTTCAAGAGACCCAGTACTTC. Its protein product is CATSDPSGQTFQETQYF.

The chain uses TRBV5-8 and TRBJ1-2; a possible D gene is TRBD1 (5 bases). V lost 5 bases to trimming and J lost 3 bases, with 14 bases between them. The length of the CDR3 is 14 residues. Per the germline V gene, CDR1 is SGHTS and CDR2 is YDEGEE. CDR3 amino acids: CASRGVTPDYGYTF. The CDR3, as DNA: TGTGCCAGCAGAGGGGTAACACCGGACTATGGCTACACCTTC.

This sequence joins TRBV10-3 and TRBJ2-3, with 7 nucleotides matching TRBD2. The CDR3 has 13 amino acids. Germline CDR1 is ENHRY and CDR2 is SYGVKD. Unmatched junction bases numbered 7, after V lost 10 bases and J lost 3 bases. The CDR3 nucleotides are TGTGCCAGCAACGGACTAGTTACAGATACGCAGTATTTT. It translates to CASNGLVTDTQYF.

The sample holds a few counts of this clonotype. This rearrangement joins TRBV18 to TRBJ2-7, with D unclear. CDR3 size: 13 residues. Trimming stripped 6 bases from V and 2 bases from J, with 11 bases between. Germline V gene data show CDR1 as KGHSH and CDR2 as LQKENI. This chain's CDR3 is CASSFGETYEQYF. CDR3 nucleotide sequence: TGTGCCAGCTCCTTCGGAGAGACCTACGAGCAGTACTTC. The variable domain in full, with the rest retrieved from reference TRBV18 and TRBJ2-7, is NAGVMQNPRHLVRRRGQEARLRCSPMKGHSHVYWYRQLPEEGLKFMVYLQKENIIDESGMPKERFSAEFPKEGPSILRIQQVVRGDSAAYFCASSFGETYEQYFGPGTRLTVT.

This clonotype was picked up a small number of times. This sequence joins TRBV27 and TRBJ1-5, with 7 bases aligning to TRBD1. Germline V gene sequence: CDR1 MNHEY, CDR2 SMNVEV (reference sequence). CDR3 length equals 14 residues. After removal of 4 bases from V and 13 bases from J, the junction contained 13 bases not matched to a gene. The chain's CDR3 is CASSSTGTVAHQHF. In DNA, the CDR3 is TGTGCCAGCAGTTCAACAGGGACAGTCGCTCATCAGCATTTT.

This clonotype was counted once. The V call is TRBV19, the J call TRBJ1-2; a weak D match, TRBD1 (6 bases). V lost 3 bases, J lost 4 bases, and 12 bases lay in between. CDR1 and CDR2 from the germline V gene are LNHDA and SQIVND (reference sequence). The CDR3 extends over 14 amino acids. The CDR3 loop is CASSIRRGPYGYTF. Here the CDR3 DNA reads TGTGCCAGTAGTATCCGCAGGGGTCCCTATGGCTACACCTTC.

There are many counts of this clonotype. The J gene is TRBJ1-2, the V gene TRBV6-1, with 8 bases lining up with TRBD1. Germline CDR1 MNHNS, CDR2 SASEGT. The CDR3 is 13 amino acids. Trimming took 4 bases from V and 4 from J; bases not matched to a gene: 2. This CDR3 is CASSADRGYGYTF. The CDR3 DNA reads as TGTGCCAGCAGTGCCGACAGGGGCTATGGCTACACCTTC.

The chain carries TRBV10-2 and TRBJ2-1, with unresolved D. Germline V gene sequence: CDR1 WSHSY, CDR2 SAAADI. Trimming took off 0 bases at V and 8 bases at J, with 8 bases between the two ends. This CDR3 has 13 residues. The CDR3 region has the DNA TGCGCCAGCAGTGAGTCAGTTATCCATGAGCAGTTCTTC. The encoded protein is CASSESVIHEQFF.

In this sample, this clonotype turned up many times. This chain joins TRBV19 and TRBJ1-6, with 12 bases aligning to TRBD1. The CDR3 consists of 16 residues. Trimming took 3 bases from V and 11 from J; bases not matched to a gene: 8. CDR1 LNHDA and CDR2 SQIVND come from the germline V gene (reference sequence). CDR3 coding DNA: TGTGCCAGTAGTATTCTTGGGACAGGGGGCATTCCACCCCTCCACTTT. This codes for CASSILGTGGIPPLHF.

This clonotype was counted a few times. A read error may explain this, as a much larger clone is one base away. The chain uses TRBV6-5 and TRBJ1-2, with 7 bases lining up with TRBD1. Germline trimming cut 4 bases from V and 9 bases from J; bases unmatched to any gene: 17. The CDR3 sequence is 16 residues long. CDR1 and CDR2 (germline): MNHEY, SVGAGI. Here the CDR3 DNA reads TGTGCCAGCAGTTCTAATTCAGGGGGAATAGTAAATTGCTACACCTTC. This encodes CASSSNSGGIVNCYTF.

The chain couples TRBV7-2 to TRBJ1-3; a possible D gene is TRBD1 (5 bases). In germline, CDR1 is SGHTA, CDR2 FQGNSA. The CDR3 loop spans 15 amino acids. Trimming left V 4 bases short and J 2 bases short, with 12 bases between. CDR3 amino acids: CASSSPSGTGNTIYF. The DNA for the CDR3 is TGTGCCAGCAGCTCACCTTCAGGGACTGGAAACACCATATATTTT.